Below are 24 T cell receptor beta chains sequenced from a single sample in a study of patients and donors after allogeneic stem cell transplantation. One entry per CDR3 protein results from TCRdb running MiXCR on the RT-PCR reads. The sample holds 25,000 to 30,000 distinct CDR3 sequences, about 8% seen once. The sequenced material came from blood, either unsorted or a sorted T cell fraction (not recorded which). These receptors originate from a human donor who was either an allogeneic HSCT recipient or a stem cell or donor lymphocyte infusion donor (not recorded which). It is not recorded whose cells these are; they may come from a transplant donor.

This clonotype has a count of ten or more. The genes are TRBV28 and TRBJ1-2; D uncertain. The germline CDR1 and CDR2 sequences are MDHEN and SYDVKM. With 3 bases removed from V and 1 base from J, the gap between germline ends came to 9 bases. The CDR3 is 14 amino acids. The CDR3 spells CASSFSGDNYGYTF. Written as DNA, the CDR3 is TGTGCCAGCAGTTTTTCCGGGGATAACTATGGCTACACCTTC.

The CDR3 nucleotides are TGTGCCAGCAGCTTAAGGGGATCTAGCACAGATACGCAGTATTTT. Residues: CASSLRGSSTDTQYF. The V and J genes are TRBV5-8 and TRBJ2-3; weak D call: TRBD1 (5 bases). The germline gives CDR1 SGHTS, CDR2 YDEGEE. Trimming removed 2 bases at V and 0 bases at J, with 10 bases between. The CDR3 length is 15 residues.

The J gene is TRBJ2-5, the V gene TRBV5-1; TRBD2 matches 7 bases. There are 16 residues in the CDR3. Germline trimming cut 2 bases from V and 4 bases from J; bases unmatched to any gene: 11. Germline lookup yields CDR1 SGHRS and CDR2 YFSETQ. CDR3 sequence (DNA): TGCGCCAGCAGCTTCCGAGACGGTACGGGGGGAGAGACCCAGTACTTC. Its translation is CASSFRDGTGGETQYF.

This chain uses TRBV19 with TRBJ2-7; D tentatively reads TRBD1 or TRBD2 (5 bases each). The V and J ends lost 5 bases and 1 base respectively, with 12 bases between them. This CDR3 comprises 14 residues. CDR1 LNHDA and CDR2 SQIVND come from the germline V gene (reference sequence). This CDR3 reads CASSLEGRSYEQYF. Written as DNA, the CDR3 is TGTGCCAGTAGTCTCGAGGGACGGTCCTACGAGCAGTACTTC.

There are many counts of this clonotype. This chain joins TRBV3-1 and TRBJ1-4; D is possibly TRBD1 (5 bases). CDR1 is LGHDT and CDR2 is YNNKEL in the germline V gene (reference sequence). The V gene lost 3 bases and the J gene lost 6 bases, with 11 bases spanning the gap. CDR3 length equals 14 residues. The CDR3 spells CASSHRASDEKLFF. The CDR3 DNA sequence: TGTGCCAGCAGCCACAGGGCGTCGGATGAAAAACTGTTTTTT.

The chain carries TRBV11-2 and TRBJ1-2; D gene uncertain. This CDR3 has 13 amino acids. Germline loops: CDR1 SGHAT, CDR2 FQNNGV. V lost 5 bases and J lost 7, with 14 bases in between. CDR3 sequence reads: CASSIFEFRGYTF. In DNA form, the CDR3 reads TGTGCCAGCAGCATTTTTGAGTTTCGTGGCTACACCTTC.

There are many counts of this clonotype. The chain uses TRBV28 and TRBJ1-4; D is perhaps TRBD1 (5 bases). Between the trimmed V and J ends, which lost 5 bases and 4 bases, there was a span of 11 bases. The length of the CDR3 is 14 residues. Germline CDR1 is MDHEN and CDR2 is SYDVKM. CDR3 sequence reads: CASSHRTFNEKLFF. The CDR3 coding sequence is TGTGCCAGCAGTCACAGGACGTTTAATGAAAAACTGTTTTTT.

This clonotype was counted many times. The rearrangement links TRBV7-6 to TRBJ2-3; TRBD2 matches 7 bases. Trimming at V came to 4 bases and at J to 4 bases, leaving 8 bases not matched to a gene. In germline, CDR1 is SGHVS, CDR2 FNYEAQ. The CDR3 totals 15 residues. CDR3 coding DNA: TGTGCCAGCAGCTCCTACGGGGGAGGGCCAGATACGCAGTATTTT. This encodes CASSSYGGGPDTQYF.

Written as DNA, the CDR3 is TGCAGTGCTAGAGATAATCTTGGCTACACCTTC. It yields the protein CSARDNLGYTF. The J gene is TRBJ1-2, the V gene TRBV20-1; D uncertain. The CDR3 consists of 11 residues. CDR1 and CDR2 from the germline V gene are DFQATT and SNEGSKA (reference sequence). With 0 bases removed from V and 7 bases from J, the gap between germline ends came to 6 bases.

V gene TRBV29-1 combines with J gene TRBJ2-3; 13 nucleotides match TRBD2. J was trimmed by 6 bases and V by 6 bases; bases with no gene match: 12. Germline V lookup: CDR1 SQVTM, CDR2 ANQGSEA. The CDR3 is 16 residues long. CDR3 bases: TGCAGCGTGATGGGGACTAGCGGGGAATGGGGGGATACGCAGTATTTT. Translated: CSVMGTSGEWGDTQYF.

This clonotype was observed at least ten times. The chain recombines TRBV12-5 with TRBJ1-5; 7 positions agree with TRBD1. V gave up 2 bases and J gave up 12 bases; unmatched junction bases: 7. The CDR3 covers 13 residues. From germline, CDR1 is LGHNT and CDR2 FRNRAP. As DNA, the CDR3 is TGTGCTAGTGGTTTGTCCACAGGGGATCTCCAGCATTTT. Translation gives CASGLSTGDLQHF.

There are many counts of this clonotype. The chain combines TRBV5-8 with TRBJ1-1; D gene uncertain. The CDR3 extends over 15 amino acids. The V gene's germline CDR1 is SGHTS and CDR2 YDEGEE. V lost 3 bases, J lost 4 bases, and 16 bases lay in between. The DNA of the CDR3 is TGTGCCAGCAGCTCCCGGGAGGGTCGGGCCACTGAAGCTTTCTTT. Its protein product is CASSSREGRATEAFF.

This clonotype was picked up many times. The J gene is TRBJ1-2, the V gene TRBV24-1; D not resolved. CDR1 and CDR2 (germline): KGHDR, SFDVKD. V lost 5 bases to trimming and J lost 7 bases, with 22 bases between them. The CDR3 loop spans 16 amino acids. This CDR3 reads CATSASRGRSSIGYTF. Here the CDR3 DNA reads TGTGCCACCAGTGCCTCCCGTGGCAGGAGCTCTATTGGCTACACCTTC.

This clonotype was seen more than once but under ten times. The chain has TRBV6-1 and TRBJ1-2, with no clear D. CDR1 MNHNS and CDR2 SASEGT come from the germline V gene. V shed 2 bases and J shed 10 bases, with 5 bases lying between them. This CDR3 spans 10 amino acids. CDR3 DNA: TGTGCCAGCAGTGAACTATTCTACACCTTC. Its translation: CASSELFYTF.

The DNA for the CDR3 is TGTGCCAGCTCTAGGGGGGGTCAGCCCCAGCATTTT. This gives the protein CASSRGGQPQHF. This rearrangement joins TRBV7-9 to TRBJ1-5; TRBD1 might be the D (6 bases). The CDR3 totals 12 residues. V lost 8 bases, J lost 6 bases, and 11 bases lay in between. Germline V gene data show CDR1 as SEHNR and CDR2 as FQNEAQ (reference sequence).

This clonotype occurred a few times. This sequence joins TRBV18 and TRBJ1-1, with 8 positions matching TRBD1. The germline CDR1 and CDR2 sequences are KGHSH and LQKENI. The CDR3 sequence is 14 residues long. V lost 5 bases, J lost 4 bases, and 6 bases stayed unmatched. The CDR3 sequence: CASSSHTGGTEAFF. CDR3 DNA: TGTGCCAGCTCATCACATACAGGGGGCACTGAAGCTTTCTTT.

At least ten counts were recorded for this clonotype. In DNA form, the CDR3 reads TGCAGCGCGCACTATGGGACTATTCTGGAGAATGAGCAGTTCTTC. Protein: CSAHYGTILENEQFF. This chain joins TRBV29-1 and TRBJ2-1, with 7 bases fitting TRBD2. This CDR3 has 15 amino acids. Germline CDR1 reads SQVTM; CDR2 reads ANQGSEA. Losses at the gene ends were 7 bases for V and 7 bases for J; bases not matched to a gene: 16.

This clonotype was recorded many times. The V gene is TRBV20-1, the J gene TRBJ2-7; 10 nucleotides match TRBD2. The CDR3 consists of 14 residues. The J segment lost 1 base and the V segment lost 6 bases, leaving 6 bases of the junction unmatched. Germline-derived CDR1 and CDR2 are DFQATT and SNEGSKA (reference sequence). CDR3 sequence reads: CSAKSSGRSYEQYF. CDR3 nucleotide sequence: TGCAGTGCCAAATCTAGCGGGAGATCCTACGAGCAGTACTTC.

This clonotype has at least ten counts. The V call is TRBV10-3, the J call TRBJ2-1; no reliable D call. CDR1 is ENHRY and CDR2 is SYGVKD in the germline V gene. The CDR3 sequence is 16 residues long. Trimming took 4 bases from V and 0 from J, leaving 13 bases between them. CDR3 sequence (DNA): TGTGCCATCAGTGGATCCTCTGCGACCTCCTACAATGAGCAGTTCTTC. This translates into CAISGSSATSYNEQFF.

Many counts were recorded for this clonotype. V is TRBV5-1 and J is TRBJ1-5; 9 nucleotides align to TRBD1. Unmatched junction bases numbered 4, after V lost 0 bases and J lost 6 bases. The germline V gene encodes CDR1 SGHRS and CDR2 YFSETQ. The CDR3 is 15 amino acids. The CDR3 DNA reads TGCGCCAGCAGCTTGGGACAGGGGGACGGTCAGCCCCAGCATTTT. Protein: CASSLGQGDGQPQHF.

The V call is TRBV18, the J call TRBJ2-3; D is perhaps TRBD1 or TRBD2 (6 bases each). Germline CDR1 and CDR2: KGHSH and LQKENI. This CDR3 spans 16 amino acids. Trimming stripped 0 bases from V and 5 bases from J, with 15 bases between. In DNA, the CDR3 is TGTGCCAGCTCACCACCGGGCACCGGAGGGGGAGATACGCAGTATTTT. Protein sequence: CASSPPGTGGGDTQYF.

Many counts were recorded for this clonotype. The CDR3 nucleotides are TGCAGTGCGCCCATAGGGATCAATCAGCCCCAGCATTTT. Residues: CSAPIGINQPQHF. V gene TRBV20-1 combines with J gene TRBJ1-5, with D uncertain. Trimming removed 6 bases at V and 3 bases at J, with 12 bases between. This CDR3 is 13 amino acids long. Germline V lookup: CDR1 DFQATT, CDR2 SNEGSKA (reference sequence).

This clonotype was found a few times. The rearrangement uses TRBV21-1 and TRBJ2-2; the DNA was not used to check the table's D call, TRBD1. TRBV21-1 is a known pseudogene. This CDR3 is 17 amino acids long. The CDR3 DNA follows: TGTGCCAGCAGCAAAGATTCGCGGGGGATGAACACCGGGGAGCTGTTTTTT. It yields the protein CASSKDSRGMNTGELFF.

This clonotype has just a few counts. DNA for the CDR3: TGTGCCAGCAGCTTTCTCCATTCCCCCGGGGGCTTTCCCTACAATGAGCAGTTCTTC. As protein: CASSFLHSPGGFPYNEQFF. The chain uses TRBV11-2 and TRBJ2-1, with D perhaps matching TRBD1 or TRBD2 (6 bases each). CDR1 SGHAT and CDR2 FQNNGV come from the germline V gene. Trimming cost V 3 bases and J 2 bases, with 23 bases left between them. The CDR3 has 19 residues.